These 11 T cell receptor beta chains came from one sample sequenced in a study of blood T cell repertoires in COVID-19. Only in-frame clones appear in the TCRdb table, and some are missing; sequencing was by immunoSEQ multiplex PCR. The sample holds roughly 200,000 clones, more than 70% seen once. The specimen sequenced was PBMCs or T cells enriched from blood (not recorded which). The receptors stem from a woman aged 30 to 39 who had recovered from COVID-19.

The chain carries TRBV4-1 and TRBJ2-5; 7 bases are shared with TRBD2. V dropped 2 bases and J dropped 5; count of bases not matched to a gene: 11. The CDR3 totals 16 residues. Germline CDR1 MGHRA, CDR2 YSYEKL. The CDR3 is CASSQRSSGDKETQYF. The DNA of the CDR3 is TGCGCCAGCAGCCAAAGGTCTAGCGGAGACAAGGAGACCCAGTACTTC.

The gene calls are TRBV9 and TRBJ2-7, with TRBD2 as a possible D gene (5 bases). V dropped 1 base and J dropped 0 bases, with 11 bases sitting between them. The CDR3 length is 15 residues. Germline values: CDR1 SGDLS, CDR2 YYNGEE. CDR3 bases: TGTGCCAGCAGCGTAATGGAGGATATCTCCTACGAGCAGTACTTC. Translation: CASSVMEDISYEQYF.

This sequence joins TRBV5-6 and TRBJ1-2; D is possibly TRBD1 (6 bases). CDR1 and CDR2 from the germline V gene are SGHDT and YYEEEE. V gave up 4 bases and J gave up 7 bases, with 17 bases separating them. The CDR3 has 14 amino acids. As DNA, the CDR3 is TGTGCCAGCAGCCGCGAGCGGGGGGCGTCTGGCTACACCTTC. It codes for CASSRERGASGYTF.

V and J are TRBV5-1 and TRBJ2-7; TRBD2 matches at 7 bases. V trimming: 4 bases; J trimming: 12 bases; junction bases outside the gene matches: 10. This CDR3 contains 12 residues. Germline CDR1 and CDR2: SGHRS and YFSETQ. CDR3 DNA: TGCGCCAGCAGCCCGGGGGAGGGTTCAGGGTACTTC. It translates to CASSPGEGSGYF.

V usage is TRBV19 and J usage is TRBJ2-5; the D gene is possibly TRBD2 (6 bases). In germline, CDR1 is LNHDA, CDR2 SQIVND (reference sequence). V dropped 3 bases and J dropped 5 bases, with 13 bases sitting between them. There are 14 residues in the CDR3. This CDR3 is CASSIIGREETQYF. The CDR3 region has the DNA TGTGCCAGTAGTATTATCGGACGGGAGGAGACCCAGTACTTC.

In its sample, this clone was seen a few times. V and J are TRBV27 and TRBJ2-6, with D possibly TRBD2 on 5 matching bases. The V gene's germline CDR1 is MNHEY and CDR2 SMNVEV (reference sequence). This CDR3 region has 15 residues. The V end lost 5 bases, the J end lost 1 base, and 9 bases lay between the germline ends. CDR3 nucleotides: TGTGCCAGCAGTCCCCGGGGATCTGGGGCCAACGTCCTGACTTTC. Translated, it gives CASSPRGSGANVLTF.

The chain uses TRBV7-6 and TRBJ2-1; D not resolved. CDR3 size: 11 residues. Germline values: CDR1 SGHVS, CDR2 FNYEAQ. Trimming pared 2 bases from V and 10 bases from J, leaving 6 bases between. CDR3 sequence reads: CASSLSREQFF. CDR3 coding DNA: TGTGCCAGCAGCTTATCACGGGAGCAGTTCTTC.

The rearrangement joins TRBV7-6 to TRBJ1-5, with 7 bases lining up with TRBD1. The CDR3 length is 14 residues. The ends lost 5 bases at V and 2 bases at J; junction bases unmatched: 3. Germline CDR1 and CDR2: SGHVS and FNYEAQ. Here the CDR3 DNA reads TGTGCCAGCAGCCGTGGACAGGGCAATCAGCCCCAGCATTTT. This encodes CASSRGQGNQPQHF.

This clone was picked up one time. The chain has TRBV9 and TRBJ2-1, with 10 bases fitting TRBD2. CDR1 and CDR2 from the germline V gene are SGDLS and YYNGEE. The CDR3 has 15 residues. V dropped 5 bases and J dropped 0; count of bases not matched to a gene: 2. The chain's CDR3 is CASRPSGSSYNEQFF. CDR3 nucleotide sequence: TGTGCCAGCAGACCTAGCGGGAGCTCCTACAATGAGCAGTTCTTC.

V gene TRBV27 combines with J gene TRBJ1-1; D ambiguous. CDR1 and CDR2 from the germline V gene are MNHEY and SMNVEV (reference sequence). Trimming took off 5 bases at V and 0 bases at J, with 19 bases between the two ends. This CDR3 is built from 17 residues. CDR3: CASSPPRPTRMNTEAFF. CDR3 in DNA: TGTGCCAGCAGTCCTCCTCGACCGACACGAATGAACACTGAAGCTTTCTTT.

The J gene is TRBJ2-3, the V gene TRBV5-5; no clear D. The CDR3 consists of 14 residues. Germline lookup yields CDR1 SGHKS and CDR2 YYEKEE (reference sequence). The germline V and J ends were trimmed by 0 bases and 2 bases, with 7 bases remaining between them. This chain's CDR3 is CASSLEQLTDTQYF. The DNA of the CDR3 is TGTGCCAGCAGCTTGGAACAGCTCACAGATACGCAGTATTTT.